These 10 T cell receptor beta chains originate from one sample sequenced in a study of early T cells in non-severe SARS-CoV-2 infection (dated by TCRdb to the early 2020s). Receptor amplification or capture employed 5' RACE. Sequencing used a NextSeq 500. TCRdb handled the public reads itself, with Q25 trimming in fastp and clone calling in MiXCR, and kept productive beta chains. Rows matching on CDR3 protein sequence are summarized as one entry with the most common DNA and genes. In this sample the table shows roughly 28,000 distinct CDR3 sequences, around 4% of which occur a single time. About an eighth of the sample rests with the top ten. Sequencing used whole blood. The receptor source for this set is an adult who was a healthcare worker with PCR-confirmed SARS-CoV-2 infection or an uninfected control (not recorded which).

This clonotype was recorded many times. V is TRBV21-1 and J is TRBJ2-5; TRBD1 reflects the table's D call only, with no check against the DNA. TRBV21-1 counts as a pseudogene. CDR3 length equals 16 residues. The CDR3 loop is CASSKARTGSEETQYF. In nucleotides, the CDR3 is TGTGCCAGCAGCAAAGCGCGGACAGGGTCGGAAGAGACCCAGTACTTC.

This clonotype has at least ten counts. J is TRBJ2-7 and V is TRBV7-2; 9 nucleotides agree with TRBD1. V was clipped by 6 bases and J by 6 bases; unmatched bases: 3. The CDR3 runs 12 residues. CDR1 and CDR2 from the germline V gene are SGHTA and FQGNSA. The CDR3 spells CASRGQGGEQYF. CDR3 nucleotide sequence: TGTGCCAGCAGGGGACAGGGCGGCGAGCAGTACTTC.

The rearrangement links TRBV11-2 to TRBJ2-7; the match to TRBD1 covers 8 bases. The length of the CDR3 is 14 residues. The V segment lost 5 bases and the J segment 3 bases; nucleotides outside the gene matches: 6. Germline values: CDR1 SGHAT, CDR2 FQNNGV. CDR3 nucleotides: TGTGCCAGCAGCCCCGGGACAGGTCGCTACGAGCAGTACGTC. This codes for CASSPGTGRYEQYV.

This clonotype was detected ten times or more. V gene TRBV7-2 combines with J gene TRBJ2-3; tentative D call: TRBD2 (7 bases). The CDR3 totals 16 residues. V lost 0 bases, J lost 2 bases, and 12 bases lay in between. In germline, CDR1 is SGHTA, CDR2 FQGNSA. The CDR3 sequence: CASSLARGRNTDTQYF. The CDR3 nucleotides are TGTGCCAGCAGCTTAGCGCGGGGGCGGAACACAGATACGCAGTATTTT.

The table lists this clonotype with many counts. This chain joins TRBV4-1 and TRBJ2-1; D remains unclear. From germline, CDR1 is MGHRA and CDR2 YSYEKL. V was clipped by 3 bases and J by 0 bases, with 9 bases between them. The CDR3 covers 15 residues. This chain's CDR3 is CASSQPMSSYNEQFF. DNA of the CDR3: TGCGCCAGCAGCCAGCCAATGAGCTCCTACAATGAGCAGTTCTTC.

The rearrangement joins TRBV14 to TRBJ2-1, with D possibly TRBD2 on 6 matching bases. Between the trimmed V and J ends, which lost 4 bases and 10 bases, there was a span of 14 bases. This CDR3 is built from 13 residues. Germline CDR1 reads SGHDN; CDR2 reads FVKESK. The CDR3 region has the DNA TGTGCCAGCAGCCCAAAACTAGCCGGGGAGCAGTTCTTC. Its protein product is CASSPKLAGEQFF.

A note on this clonotype: It may be a read error: a sequence one base away is much more abundant. J is TRBJ2-6 and V is TRBV11-3; 9 positions match TRBD2. CDR1 and CDR2 (germline): SGHNT, YENEEA. There are 17 residues in the CDR3. Written as DNA, the CDR3 is TGTGTCAGCAGCAGGCCGGTAGCGGGAGCTGGGGCCAACGTCCTGACTTTC. The encoded protein is CVSSRPVAGAGANVLTF.

This clonotype has a count of ten or more. This rearrangement joins TRBV6-2 or TRBV6-3 to TRBJ2-1; weak D call: TRBD2 (7 bases). Per germline, CDR1 MNHEY and CDR2 SVGEGT. The CDR3 is 14 residues long. The V gene lost 2 bases and the J gene lost 6 bases, with 11 bases spanning the gap. The CDR3 loop reads CASSYVAGANEQFF. In DNA form, the CDR3 reads TGTGCCAGCAGTTACGTCGCGGGGGCCAATGAGCAGTTCTTC.

This clonotype has only a few counts. V and J are TRBV28 and TRBJ2-3; 11 bases map to TRBD2. Germline assignment: CDR1 MDHEN and CDR2 SYDVKM. The CDR3 consists of 16 residues. V trimming: 5 bases; J trimming: 5 bases; junction bases outside the gene matches: 9. The CDR3 sequence: CASSDGTSGILDTQYF. As DNA, the CDR3 is TGTGCCAGCAGTGACGGGACTAGCGGCATTTTAGATACGCAGTATTTT. Full variable domain (missing parts from reference TRBV28 and TRBJ2-3): DVKVTQSSRYLVKRTGEKVFLECVQDMDHENMFWYRQDPGLGLRLIYFSYDVKMKEKGDIPEGYSVSREKKERFSLILESASTNQTSMYLCASSDGTSGILDTQYFGPGTRLTVL.

This clonotype was recorded many times. The chain links TRBV6-2 or TRBV6-3 to TRBJ2-2; D gene unclear. Per the germline V gene, CDR1 is MNHEY and CDR2 is SVGEGT. The V end was cut by 6 bases, the J end by 0 bases, with 23 bases between. The CDR3 contains 19 residues. The DNA for the CDR3 is TGTGCCAGCAGGGGGTTGCGGCACCCCGCCGTTACGAACACCGGGGAGCTGTTTTTT. This translates into CASRGLRHPAVTNTGELFF.